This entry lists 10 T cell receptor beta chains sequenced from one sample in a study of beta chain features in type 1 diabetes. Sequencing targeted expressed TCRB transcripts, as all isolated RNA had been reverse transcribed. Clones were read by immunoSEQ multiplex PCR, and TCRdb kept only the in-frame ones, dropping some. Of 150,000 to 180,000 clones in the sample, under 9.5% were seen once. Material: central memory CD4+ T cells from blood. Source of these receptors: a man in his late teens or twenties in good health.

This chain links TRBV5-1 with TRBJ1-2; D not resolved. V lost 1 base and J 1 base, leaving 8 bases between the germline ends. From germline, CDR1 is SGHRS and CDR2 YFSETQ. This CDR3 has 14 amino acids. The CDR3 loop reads CASSLNGFNYGYTF. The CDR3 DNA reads TGCGCCAGCAGCTTGAACGGTTTTAACTATGGCTACACCTTC.

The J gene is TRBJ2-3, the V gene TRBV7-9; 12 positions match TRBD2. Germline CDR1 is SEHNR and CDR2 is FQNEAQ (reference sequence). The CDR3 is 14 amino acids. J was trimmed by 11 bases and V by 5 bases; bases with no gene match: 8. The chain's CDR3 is CASSRVTSGGLQYF. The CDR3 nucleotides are TGTGCCAGCAGCCGTGTTACTAGCGGGGGGTTGCAGTATTTT.

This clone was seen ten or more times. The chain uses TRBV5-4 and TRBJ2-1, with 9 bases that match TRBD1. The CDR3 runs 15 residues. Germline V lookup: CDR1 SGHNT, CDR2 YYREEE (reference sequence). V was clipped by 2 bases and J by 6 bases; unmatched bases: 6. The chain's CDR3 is CASSLPGTGPNEQFF. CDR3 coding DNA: TGTGCCAGCAGCTTACCCGGGACAGGGCCCAATGAGCAGTTCTTC.

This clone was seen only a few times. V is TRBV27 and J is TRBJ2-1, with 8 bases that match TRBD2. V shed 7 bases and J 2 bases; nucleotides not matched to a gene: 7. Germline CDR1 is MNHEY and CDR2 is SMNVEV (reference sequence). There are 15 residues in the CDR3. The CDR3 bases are TGTGCCAGCACTCGAGCGGGAGTGCCCTACAATGAGCAGTTCTTC. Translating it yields CASTRAGVPYNEQFF.

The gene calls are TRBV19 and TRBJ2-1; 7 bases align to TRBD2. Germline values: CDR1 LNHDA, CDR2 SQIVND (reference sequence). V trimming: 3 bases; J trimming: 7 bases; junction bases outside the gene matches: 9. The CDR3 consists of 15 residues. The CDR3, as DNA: TGTGCCAGTAGTATCCTCGCGGGAGAGCGGAATGAGCAGTTCTTC. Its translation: CASSILAGERNEQFF.

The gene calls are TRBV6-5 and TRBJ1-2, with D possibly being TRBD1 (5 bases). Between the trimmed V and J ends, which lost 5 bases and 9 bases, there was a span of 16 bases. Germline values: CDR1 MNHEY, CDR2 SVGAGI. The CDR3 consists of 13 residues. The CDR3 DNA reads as TGTGCCAGCAGTCTTTCATGGGGCTTGAGCTACACCTTC. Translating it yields CASSLSWGLSYTF.

The CDR3 DNA is TGTGCCAGCAGTTTAGACAGGGGCACTGAAGCTTTCTTT. Its protein is CASSLDRGTEAFF. This chain joins TRBV28 and TRBJ1-1; TRBD1 matches at 8 bases. CDR1 MDHEN and CDR2 SYDVKM come from the germline V gene. This CDR3 spans 13 amino acids. The junction had 0 bases not matched to a gene; V was cut back by 2 bases and J by 4 bases.

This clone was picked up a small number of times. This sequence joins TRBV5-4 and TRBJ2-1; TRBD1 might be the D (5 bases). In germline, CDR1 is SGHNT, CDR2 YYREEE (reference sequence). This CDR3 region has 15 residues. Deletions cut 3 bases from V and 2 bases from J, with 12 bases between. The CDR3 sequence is CASSWGRDTYNEQFF. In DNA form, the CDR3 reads TGTGCCAGCAGCTGGGGCCGAGACACCTACAATGAGCAGTTCTTC. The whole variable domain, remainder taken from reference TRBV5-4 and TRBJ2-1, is ETGVTQSPTHLIKTRGQQVTLRCSSQSGHNTVSWYQQALGQGPQFIFQYYREEENGRGNFPPRFSGLQFPNYSSELNVNALELDDSALYLCASSWGRDTYNEQFFGPGTRLTVL.

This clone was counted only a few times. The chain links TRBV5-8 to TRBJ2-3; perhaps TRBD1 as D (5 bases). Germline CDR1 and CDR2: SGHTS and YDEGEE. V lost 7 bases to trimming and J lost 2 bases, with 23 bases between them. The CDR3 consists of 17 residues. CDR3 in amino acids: CASGRLRTTLHTDTQYF. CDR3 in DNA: TGTGCCAGCGGACGATTACGGACAACCCTCCACACAGATACGCAGTATTTT.

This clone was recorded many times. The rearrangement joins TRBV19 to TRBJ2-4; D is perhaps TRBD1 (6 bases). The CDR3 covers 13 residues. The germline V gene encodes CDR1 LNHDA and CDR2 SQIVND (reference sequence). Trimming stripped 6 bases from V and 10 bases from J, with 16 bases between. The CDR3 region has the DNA TGTGCCAGTAGCAATACAGGGTCTCCGATTCAGTACTTC. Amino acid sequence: CASSNTGSPIQYF.